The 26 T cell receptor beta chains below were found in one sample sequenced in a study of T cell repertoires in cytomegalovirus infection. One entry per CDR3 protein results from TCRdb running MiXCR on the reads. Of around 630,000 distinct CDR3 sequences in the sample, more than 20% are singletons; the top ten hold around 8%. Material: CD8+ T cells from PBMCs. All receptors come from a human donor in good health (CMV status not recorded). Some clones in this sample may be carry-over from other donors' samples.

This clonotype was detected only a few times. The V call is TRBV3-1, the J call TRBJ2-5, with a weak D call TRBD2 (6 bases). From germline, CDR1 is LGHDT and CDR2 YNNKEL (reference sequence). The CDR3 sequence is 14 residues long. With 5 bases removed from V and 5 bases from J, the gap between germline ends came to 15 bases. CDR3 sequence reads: CASSDGRGEETQYF. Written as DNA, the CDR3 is TGTGCCAGCAGCGACGGGCGGGGAGAGGAGACCCAGTACTTC.

CDR3: CASSELPGQGVTEAFF. Written as DNA, the CDR3 is TGCGCCAGCAGCGAACTACCGGGACAGGGGGTAACTGAAGCTTTCTTT. This chain joins TRBV5-1 and TRBJ1-1, with TRBD1 matching 11 bases. This CDR3 comprises 16 residues. Trimming cost V 4 bases and J 5 bases; bases outside gene matches: 10. CDR1 is SGHRS and CDR2 is YFSETQ in the germline V gene.

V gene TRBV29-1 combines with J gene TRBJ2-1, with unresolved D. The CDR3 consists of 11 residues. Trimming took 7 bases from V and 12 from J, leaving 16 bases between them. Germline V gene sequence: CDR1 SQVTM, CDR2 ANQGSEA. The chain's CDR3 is CSAYSRQGQFF. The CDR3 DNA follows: TGCAGCGCTTATTCCCGGCAAGGGCAGTTCTTC.

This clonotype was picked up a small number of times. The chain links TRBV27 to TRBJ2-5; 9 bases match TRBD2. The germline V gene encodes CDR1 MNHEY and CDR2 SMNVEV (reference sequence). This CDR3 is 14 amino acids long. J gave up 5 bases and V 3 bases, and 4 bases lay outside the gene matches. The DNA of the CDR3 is TGTGCCAGCAGTTTTTCGGGGACTAGCGAGACCCAGTACTTC. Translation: CASSFSGTSETQYF.

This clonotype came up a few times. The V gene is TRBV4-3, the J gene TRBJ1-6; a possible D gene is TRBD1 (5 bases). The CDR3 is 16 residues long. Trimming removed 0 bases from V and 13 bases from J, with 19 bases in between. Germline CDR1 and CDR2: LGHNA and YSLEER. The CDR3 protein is CASSQDWAGQPRPLHF. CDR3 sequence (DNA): TGCGCCAGCAGCCAAGACTGGGCAGGACAACCGCGTCCCCTCCACTTT.

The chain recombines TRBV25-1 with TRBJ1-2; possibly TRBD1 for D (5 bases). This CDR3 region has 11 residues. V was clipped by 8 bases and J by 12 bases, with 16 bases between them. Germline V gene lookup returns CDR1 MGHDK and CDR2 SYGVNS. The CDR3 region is CASGALGENTF. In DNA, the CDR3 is TGTGCCAGCGGGGCATTGGGGGAAAACACCTTC.

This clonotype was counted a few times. The CDR3 DNA follows: TGTGCCACCAGCGCTGGACAGGGGGCTTACGAGCAGTACTTC. Its translation: CATSAGQGAYEQYF. The J gene is TRBJ2-7, the V gene TRBV15; TRBD1 matches 11 bases. The CDR3 extends over 14 amino acids. The V and J ends lost 5 bases and 4 bases, in that order; junction bases with no gene match: 4. The germline CDR1 and CDR2 sequences are LNHNV and YYDKDF (reference sequence).

CDR3 protein: CSAYRGDNTGELFF. For the CDR3, the DNA is TGCAGCGCTTACAGGGGTGATAACACCGGGGAGCTGTTTTTT. V gene TRBV29-1 combines with J gene TRBJ2-2, with TRBD1 identical over 7 bases. The CDR3 length is 14 residues. Looked up from germline, CDR1 is SQVTM and CDR2 is ANQGSEA. J gave up 2 bases and V 7 bases, and 7 bases lay outside the gene matches.

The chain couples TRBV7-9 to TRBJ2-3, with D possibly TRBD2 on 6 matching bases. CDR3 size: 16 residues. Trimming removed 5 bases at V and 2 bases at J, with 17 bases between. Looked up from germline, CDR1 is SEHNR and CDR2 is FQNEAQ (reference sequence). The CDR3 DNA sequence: TGTGCCAGCAGCAGAAGTGCTAGCGACCTCACAGATACGCAGTATTTT. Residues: CASSRSASDLTDTQYF.

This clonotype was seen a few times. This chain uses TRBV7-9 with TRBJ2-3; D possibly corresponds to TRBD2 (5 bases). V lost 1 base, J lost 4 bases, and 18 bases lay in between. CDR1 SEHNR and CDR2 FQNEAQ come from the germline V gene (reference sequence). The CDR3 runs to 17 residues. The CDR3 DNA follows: TGTGCCAGCAGCTTAGTCGAGACTACCTTCTGGGCAGATACGCAGTATTTT. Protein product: CASSLVETTFWADTQYF.

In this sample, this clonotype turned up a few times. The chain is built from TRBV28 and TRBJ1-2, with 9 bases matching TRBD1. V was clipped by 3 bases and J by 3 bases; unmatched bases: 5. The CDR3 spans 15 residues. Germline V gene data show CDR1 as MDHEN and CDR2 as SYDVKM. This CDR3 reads CASSLGQGVHYGYTF. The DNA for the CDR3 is TGTGCCAGCAGTTTGGGACAGGGTGTACACTATGGCTACACCTTC.

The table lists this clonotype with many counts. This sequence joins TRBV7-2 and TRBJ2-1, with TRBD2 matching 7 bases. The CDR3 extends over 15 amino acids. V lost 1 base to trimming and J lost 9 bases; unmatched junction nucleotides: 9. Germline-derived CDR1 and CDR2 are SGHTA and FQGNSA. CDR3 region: CASSLVGGRDSEQFF. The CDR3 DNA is TGTGCCAGCAGCTTAGTGGGGGGGAGAGACAGTGAGCAGTTCTTC.

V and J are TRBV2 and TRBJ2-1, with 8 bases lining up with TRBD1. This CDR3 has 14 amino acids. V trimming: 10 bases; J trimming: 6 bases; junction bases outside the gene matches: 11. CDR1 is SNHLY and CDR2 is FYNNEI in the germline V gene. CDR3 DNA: TGTGCCACCCCGATAGTGACAGGGGTCAATGAGCAGTTCTTC. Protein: CATPIVTGVNEQFF.

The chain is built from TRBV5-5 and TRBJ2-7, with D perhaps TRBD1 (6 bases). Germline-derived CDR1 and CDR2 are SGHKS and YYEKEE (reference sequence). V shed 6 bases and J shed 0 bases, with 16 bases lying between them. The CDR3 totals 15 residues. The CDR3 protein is CASTFRDTSSYEQYF. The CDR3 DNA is TGTGCCAGCACCTTCAGGGACACAAGCTCCTACGAGCAGTACTTC.

Here the CDR3 reads CASRGAGSAVNNEQFF. CDR3 sequence (DNA): TGTGCCAGCAGGGGGGCGGGGAGTGCGGTAAACAATGAGCAGTTCTTC. This chain joins TRBV2 and TRBJ2-1, with D perhaps being TRBD1 or TRBD2 (6 bases each). Trimming took off 6 bases at V and 5 bases at J, with 20 bases between the two ends. Per germline, CDR1 SNHLY and CDR2 FYNNEI. The CDR3 is made up of 16 amino acids. Supplemented by reference TRBV2 and TRBJ2-1, the full variable domain reads EPEVTQTPSHQVTQMGQEVILRCVPISNHLYFYWYRQILGQKVEFLVSFYNNEISEKSEIFDDQFSVERPDGSNFTLKIRSTKLEDSAMYFCASRGAGSAVNNEQFFGPGTRLTVL.

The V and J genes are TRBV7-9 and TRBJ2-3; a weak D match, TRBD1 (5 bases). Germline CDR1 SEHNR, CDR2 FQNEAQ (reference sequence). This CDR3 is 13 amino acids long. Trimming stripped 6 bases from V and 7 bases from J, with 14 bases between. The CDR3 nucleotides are TGTGCCAGCAGAGACGACAGACCTAATACGCAGTATTTT. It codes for CASRDDRPNTQYF.

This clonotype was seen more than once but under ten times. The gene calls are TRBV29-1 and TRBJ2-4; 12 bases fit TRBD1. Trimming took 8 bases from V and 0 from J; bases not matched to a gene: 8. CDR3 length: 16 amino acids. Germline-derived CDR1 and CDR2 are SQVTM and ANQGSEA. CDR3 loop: CSPRDRGREAKNIQYF. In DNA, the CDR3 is TGCAGCCCTAGGGACAGGGGGCGCGAAGCCAAAAACATTCAGTACTTC. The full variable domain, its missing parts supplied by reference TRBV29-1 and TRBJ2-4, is SAVISQKPSRDICQRGTSLTIQCQVDSQVTMMFWYRQQPGQSLTLIATANQGSEATYESGFVIDKFPISRPNLTFSTLTVSNMSPEDSSIYLCSPRDRGREAKNIQYFGAGTRLSVL.

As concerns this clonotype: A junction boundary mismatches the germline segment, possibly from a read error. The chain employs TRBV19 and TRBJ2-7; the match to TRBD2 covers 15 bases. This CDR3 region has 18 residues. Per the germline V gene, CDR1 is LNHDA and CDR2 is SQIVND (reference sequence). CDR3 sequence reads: CVSSSGLAGGPLGYEQYF. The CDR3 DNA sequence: TGTGTCAGTAGTTCCGGACTAGCGGGGGGGCCATTAGGCTACGAGCAGTACTTC.

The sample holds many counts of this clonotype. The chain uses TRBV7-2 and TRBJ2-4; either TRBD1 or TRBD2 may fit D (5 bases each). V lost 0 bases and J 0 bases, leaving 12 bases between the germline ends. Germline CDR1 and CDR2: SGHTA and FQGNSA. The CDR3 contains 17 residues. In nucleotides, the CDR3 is TGTGCCAGCAGCTTAGCGCTAGGGACGGCAGCCAAAAACATTCAGTACTTC. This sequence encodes CASSLALGTAAKNIQYF.

This chain's CDR3 is CSVGEGGPSNPYNEQFF. The CDR3 DNA reads TGCAGCGTGGGAGAGGGGGGGCCCTCAAACCCCTACAATGAGCAGTTCTTC. The chain carries TRBV29-1 and TRBJ2-1, with D maybe TRBD2 (7 bases). CDR1 SQVTM and CDR2 ANQGSEA come from the germline V gene. This CDR3 spans 17 amino acids. V was cut by 6 bases and J by 2 bases, with 23 bases left in between.

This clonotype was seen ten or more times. CDR3 DNA: TGTGCCAGCAGCCTGCTCCGGGACACCGGGGACACTGAAGCTTTCTTT. Its protein product is CASSLLRDTGDTEAFF. This chain connects TRBV28 to TRBJ1-1; TRBD1 is a possible D gene (6 bases). Germline V gene lookup returns CDR1 MDHEN and CDR2 SYDVKM. The V gene lost 6 bases and the J gene lost 3 bases, with 20 bases spanning the gap. The CDR3 length is 16 residues.

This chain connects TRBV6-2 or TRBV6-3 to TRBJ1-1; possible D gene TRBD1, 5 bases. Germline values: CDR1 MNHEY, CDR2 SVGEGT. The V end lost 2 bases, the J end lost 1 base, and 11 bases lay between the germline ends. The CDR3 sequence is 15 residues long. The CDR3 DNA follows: TGTGCCAGCAGTTACGTTCGTAGGGGGAACACTGAAGCTTTCTTT. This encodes CASSYVRRGNTEAFF.

In DNA, the CDR3 is TGTGCCAGCAGCCATGGTTCTACCCGACCCCTCCACTTT. Translated: CASSHGSTRPLHF. The gene calls are TRBV14 and TRBJ1-6; D unresolved. Germline loops: CDR1 SGHDN, CDR2 FVKESK. CDR3 length equals 13 residues. The germline V and J ends were trimmed by 3 bases and 12 bases, with 12 bases remaining between them. The variable domain in full, completed from reference TRBV14 and TRBJ1-6, reads EAGVTQFPSHSVIEKGQTVTLRCDPISGHDNLYWYRRVMGKEIKFLLHFVKESKQDESGMPNNRFLAERTGGTYSTLKVQPAELEDSGVYFCASSHGSTRPLHFGNGTRLTVT.

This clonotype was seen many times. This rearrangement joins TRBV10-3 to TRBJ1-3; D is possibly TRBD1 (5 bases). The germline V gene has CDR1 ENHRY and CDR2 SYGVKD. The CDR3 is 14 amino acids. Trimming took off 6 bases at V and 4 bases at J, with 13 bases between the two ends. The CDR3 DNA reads TGTGCCATCAGAGCCGGGACCACAGGAAACACCATATATTTT. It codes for CAIRAGTTGNTIYF.

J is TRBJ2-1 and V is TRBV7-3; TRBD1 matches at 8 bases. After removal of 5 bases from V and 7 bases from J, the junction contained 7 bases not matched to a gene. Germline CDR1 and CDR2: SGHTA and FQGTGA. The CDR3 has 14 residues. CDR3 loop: CASSPGQGRNEQFF. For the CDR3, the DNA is TGTGCCAGCAGCCCCGGACAGGGAAGGAATGAGCAGTTCTTC.

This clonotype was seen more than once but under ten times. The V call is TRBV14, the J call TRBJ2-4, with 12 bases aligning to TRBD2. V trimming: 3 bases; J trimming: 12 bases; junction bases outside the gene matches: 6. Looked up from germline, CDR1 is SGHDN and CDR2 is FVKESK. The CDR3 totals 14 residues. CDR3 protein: CASSQTGLAGPQYF. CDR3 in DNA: TGTGCCAGCAGCCAGACAGGACTAGCGGGGCCTCAGTACTTC.